This T cell receptor (beta chain) originates from a study of T cells in localized non-small cell lung cancer. Notes on the study in general: Uninvolved adjacent lung showed peak T cell clonality, exceeding tumor. For the top 100 tumor clones, a median roughly 56 also appeared in adjacent lung. It remains possible that heterogeneity exists, since only one tumor region was sequenced. Density of T cells in blood, when higher, went with longer overall survival.

Assay: immunoSEQ multiplex PCR; the TCRdb copy retains only in-frame clones and omits some. The data contain tens of thousands of clones, approximately 84% of them seen just once; the ten biggest clones take up approximately 6.6%. Regarding this clone: As yet, its antigen is unknown.

The trim removed 3 bases at V and 6 bases at J, leaving 5 bases unmatched. Per germline, CDR1 SGHAT and CDR2 FQDESV (reference sequence). CDR3 length: 15 amino acids. The chain employs TRBV11-1 and TRBJ2-2, with 9 bases identical to TRBD2. The source was peripheral blood, collected before any cancer treatment. This clonotype was sampled from a man aged 40 to 69 with stage I lung adenocarcinoma. The CDR3 spells CASSLGTSQPGELFF. The DNA of the CDR3 is TGTGCCAGCAGCTTGGGGACTAGCCAACCCGGGGAGCTGTTTTTT.